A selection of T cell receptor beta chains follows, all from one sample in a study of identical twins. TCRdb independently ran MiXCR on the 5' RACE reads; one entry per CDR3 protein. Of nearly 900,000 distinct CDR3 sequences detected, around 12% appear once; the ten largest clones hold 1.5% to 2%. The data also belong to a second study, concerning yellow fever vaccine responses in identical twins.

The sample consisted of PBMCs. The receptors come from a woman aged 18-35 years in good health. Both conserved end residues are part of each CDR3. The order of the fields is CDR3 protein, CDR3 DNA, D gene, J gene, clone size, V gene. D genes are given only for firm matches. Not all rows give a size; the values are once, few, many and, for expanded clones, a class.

CDR3: CASSIGRGYQPQHF
DNA: TGTGCCAGTAGTATTGGTAGGGGCTATCAGCCCCAGCATTTT
D: NA
J: TRBJ1-5
size: few
V: TRBV19

CDR3: CASKSSFGAFF
DNA: TGTGCCAGCAAGTCGTCCTTCGGAGCTTTCTTT
D: NA
J: TRBJ1-1
size: NA
V: TRBV12-3/TRBV12-4

CDR3: CATSRGLGTSGDEQFF
DNA: TGTGCCACCAGCAGAGGCCTAGGGACTAGCGGGGACGAGCAGTTCTTC
D: TRBD2
J: TRBJ2-1
size: many
V: TRBV15

CDR3: CASGDYYEQYF
DNA: TGTGCCAGTGGGGACTACTACGAGCAGTACTTC
D: TRBD2
J: TRBJ2-7
size: few
V: TRBV19

CDR3: CASSEGLAGGPWSEQFF
DNA: TGTGCCAGCAGTGAAGGATTAGCGGGAGGGCCGTGGTCTGAGCAGTTCTTC
D: TRBD2
J: TRBJ2-1
size: few
V: TRBV25-1

CDR3: CASSLLAGGSGETQYF
DNA: TGTGCCAGCAGCTTATTAGCGGGGGGCTCTGGGGAGACCCAGTACTTC
D: TRBD2
J: TRBJ2-5
size: few
V: TRBV28

CDR3: CASSLALAGSYEQYF
DNA: TGCGCCAGCAGCTTGGCCCTAGCGGGATCCTACGAGCAGTACTTC
D: TRBD2
J: TRBJ2-7
size: many
V: TRBV5-1

CDR3: CASSYSGTGDTEAFF
DNA: TGTGCCAGCAGTTACTCGGGGACAGGGGACACTGAAGCTTTCTTT
D: TRBD1
J: TRBJ1-1
size: few
V: TRBV6-5

CDR3: CASSADRYEQYF
DNA: TGTGCCAGCAGCGCGGACCGGTACGAGCAGTACTTC
D: NA
J: TRBJ2-7
size: many
V: TRBV6-5

CDR3: CASSQKIGQGSDEQYF
DNA: TGTGCCAGCAGCCAAAAGATCGGACAGGGGAGCGACGAGCAGTACTTC
D: TRBD1
J: TRBJ2-7
size: NA
V: TRBV4-2

CDR3: CASSPMSGSTTNTEAFF
DNA: TGTGCCAGCAGCCCTATGAGTGGCTCGACCACGAACACTGAAGCTTTCTTT
D: NA
J: TRBJ1-1
size: few
V: TRBV9

CDR3: CASSSRENPSNYGYTF
DNA: TGTGCCAGCAGTTCCCGGGAGAACCCCTCAAACTATGGCTACACCTTC
D: NA
J: TRBJ1-2
size: NA
V: TRBV6-5

CDR3: CASSSSPNYGYTF
DNA: TGTGCCAGCAGTTCATCCCCAAACTATGGCTACACCTTC
D: NA
J: TRBJ1-2
size: NA
V: TRBV12-3/TRBV12-4

CDR3: CASSFYTSSGSRETQYF
DNA: TGTGCCAGCAGTTTCTATACGTCTAGCGGGAGTAGGGAGACCCAGTACTTC
D: TRBD2
J: TRBJ2-5
size: few
V: TRBV12-3/TRBV12-4

CDR3: CASSMGTSGSSYNEQFF
DNA: TGTGCCAGTAGTATGGGGACTAGCGGGAGCTCCTACAATGAGCAGTTCTTC
D: TRBD2
J: TRBJ2-1
size: NA
V: TRBV19

CDR3: CAISPGLAGRETQYF
DNA: TGTGCCATCAGCCCCGGACTAGCGGGGAGGGAGACCCAGTACTTC
D: TRBD2
J: TRBJ2-5
size: NA
V: TRBV10-3

CDR3: CASRAGGNSPLHF
DNA: TGTGCCAGCAGGGCCGGGGGTAATTCACCCCTCCACTTT
D: NA
J: TRBJ1-6
size: many
V: TRBV12-3/TRBV12-4

CDR3: CASSELTGSTDTQYF
DNA: TGTGCCAGCAGCGAACTGACAGGGTCCACAGATACGCAGTATTTT
D: TRBD1
J: TRBJ2-3
size: NA
V: TRBV7-8

CDR3: CASRTGGFNEQFF
DNA: TGTGCCAGCAGAACGGGAGGGTTCAATGAGCAGTTCTTC
D: TRBD2
J: TRBJ2-1
size: few
V: TRBV6-1

CDR3: CASSSQGLAGQETQYF
DNA: TGTGCCAGCAGTTCACAGGGACTAGCGGGACAAGAGACCCAGTACTTC
D: TRBD2
J: TRBJ2-5
size: few
V: TRBV28

CDR3: CASSFQGSSNTEAFF
DNA: TGCGCCAGCAGCTTCCAGGGGTCCTCGAACACTGAAGCTTTCTTT
D: NA
J: TRBJ1-1
size: NA
V: TRBV5-1

CDR3: CASSEDSEQFF
DNA: TGTGCCAGCAGTGAGGACTCCGAGCAGTTCTTC
D: NA
J: TRBJ2-1
size: few
V: TRBV2

CDR3: CASSRDSLQETQYF
DNA: TGTGCCAGCAGTCGGGACAGCCTCCAAGAGACCCAGTACTTC
D: TRBD1
J: TRBJ2-5
size: NA
V: TRBV7-6

CDR3: CSVGRKSTDTQYF
DNA: TGCAGCGTTGGGCGGAAGAGCACAGATACGCAGTATTTT
D: NA
J: TRBJ2-3
size: NA
V: TRBV29-1

CDR3: CASIGDKLYEQYF
DNA: TGTGCCAGCATTGGGGACAAACTCTACGAGCAGTACTTC
D: NA
J: TRBJ2-7
size: few
V: TRBV6-1

CDR3: CASSQESGTSGGAYNEQFF
DNA: TGTGCCAGCAGCCAAGAATCCGGGACTAGCGGGGGGGCCTACAATGAGCAGTTCTTC
D: TRBD2
J: TRBJ2-1
size: few
V: TRBV3-1

CDR3: CASGQGGTSSYEQYF
DNA: TGTGCCAGCGGGCAAGGAGGAACCAGCTCCTACGAGCAGTACTTC
D: NA
J: TRBJ2-7
size: few
V: TRBV12-3/TRBV12-4

CDR3: CAIASSGQIYGYTF
DNA: TGTGCCATCGCCTCATCGGGACAGATCTATGGCTACACCTTC
D: TRBD1
J: TRBJ1-2
size: few
V: TRBV10-3

CDR3: CASSLTGANEQFF
DNA: TGTGCCAGCAGTTTAACGGGGGCGAATGAGCAGTTCTTC
D: NA
J: TRBJ2-1
size: many
V: TRBV27

CDR3: CASSQVNEKLFF
DNA: TGCGCCAGCAGCCAAGTCAATGAAAAACTGTTTTTT
D: NA
J: TRBJ1-4
size: few
V: TRBV4-1

CDR3: CASSDISINSPLHF
DNA: TGCGCCAGCAGTGATATCAGTATTAATTCACCCCTCCACTTT
D: NA
J: TRBJ1-6
size: few
V: TRBV10-2

CDR3: CASSQGMFTDTQYF
DNA: TGCGCCAGCAGCCAAGGGATGTTCACAGATACGCAGTATTTT
D: NA
J: TRBJ2-3
size: many
V: TRBV4-1

CDR3: CASSDFTAIMNTEAFF
DNA: TGCGCCAGCAGTGACTTCACAGCTATCATGAACACTGAAGCTTTCTTT
D: NA
J: TRBJ1-1
size: NA
V: TRBV10-2

CDR3: CSARVAGVITDTQYF
DNA: TGCAGTGCGCGAGTAGCGGGGGTCATAACAGATACGCAGTATTTT
D: TRBD2
J: TRBJ2-3
size: few
V: TRBV20-1

CDR3: CASSSSPGNDYTF
DNA: TGTGCCAGCAGTTCTTCTCCGGGGAATGACTACACCTTC
D: NA
J: TRBJ1-2
size: NA
V: TRBV6-5

CDR3: CASSLGGSPETQYF
DNA: TGTGCCAGCAGCTTGGGCGGGAGTCCGGAGACCCAGTACTTC
D: TRBD2
J: TRBJ2-5
size: few
V: TRBV5-4

CDR3: CASSQGAFSYNSPLHF
DNA: TGTGCCAGCAGCCAAGGGGCCTTTTCCTATAATTCACCCCTCCACTTT
D: NA
J: TRBJ1-6
size: few
V: TRBV3-1

CDR3: CASSFSQDVRNTQQYF
DNA: TGTGCCAGCAGCTTCTCCCAGGATGTTAGGAATACGCAGCAGTACTTC
D: NA
J: TRBJ2-7
size: many
V: TRBV7-8

CDR3: CSASWRGGPDTQYF
DNA: TGCAGTGCTAGCTGGCGGGGGGGCCCAGATACGCAGTATTTT
D: TRBD2
J: TRBJ2-3
size: many
V: TRBV20-1

CDR3: CASSARGILAGTEAFF
DNA: TGTGCCAGCAGCGCCAGGGGGATTCTGGCTGGCACTGAAGCCTTCTTT
D: TRBD1
J: TRBJ1-1
size: many
V: TRBV9

CDR3: CASSQEAGLAGLEQYF
DNA: TGCGCCAGCAGCCAAGAGGCAGGACTAGCGGGACTCGAGCAGTACTTC
D: TRBD2
J: TRBJ2-7
size: NA
V: TRBV4-1

CDR3: CAISESGDTNSPLHF
DNA: TGTGCCATCAGTGAGTCCGGAGACACCAATTCACCCCTCCACTTT
D: NA
J: TRBJ1-6
size: few
V: TRBV10-3

CDR3: CASSSSTSGRNEQFF
DNA: TGCGCCAGCAGCTCTTCGACTAGCGGGAGAAATGAGCAGTTCTTC
D: TRBD2
J: TRBJ2-1
size: few
V: TRBV5-1

CDR3: CASSVGQAPSYEQYF
DNA: TGTGCCAGCAGCGTAGGACAGGCACCCTCCTACGAGCAGTACTTC
D: NA
J: TRBJ2-7
size: NA
V: TRBV9

CDR3: CATSRLREDTQYF
DNA: TGTGCCACCAGCAGACTACGGGAGGATACGCAGTATTTT
D: NA
J: TRBJ2-3
size: few
V: TRBV15

CDR3: CASSQDGTGVDIQYF
DNA: TGCGCCAGCAGCCAAGATGGGACAGGGGTGGACATTCAGTACTTC
D: TRBD1
J: TRBJ2-4
size: many
V: TRBV4-1

CDR3: CASSLGKTGTGIETQYF
DNA: TGTGCCAGCAGCTTAGGTAAAACCGGGACAGGGATCGAGACCCAGTACTTC
D: TRBD1
J: TRBJ2-5
size: NA
V: TRBV11-3